This passage covers 32 T cell receptor beta chains from one sample sequenced in a study of T cells in women clearing cervical HPV infection. Measured with immunoSEQ multiplex PCR; TCRdb has only the in-frame clones, and not every one. The ten most abundant clones cover around 3.9% of a sample with about 26,000 clones. The sample comprised blood buffy coat. The receptors were sampled from a woman between 18 and 70 years old with a cervical HPV16 infection that either progressed to CIN3+ or cleared (not recorded which).

To note about this clone: The read stops 3 residues short of the end of the CDR3; the missing end is completed from the germline J gene. The chain is built from TRBV19 and TRBJ2-7, with TRBD2 matching 10 bases. Germline CDR1 LNHDA, CDR2 SQIVND (reference sequence). The V gene end was trimmed by 3 bases and the J gene end by 4 bases; junction bases not matched to a gene: 3. The CDR3 covers 14 residues. The sequenced CDR3 bases are TGTGCCAGTAGTATTACTAGCGGGGTATACGAG. As protein: CASSITSGVYE. The full CDR3 protein is CASSITSGVYEQYF.

For this clone: The observed sequence ends 3 residues before the CDR3 terminus, with the missing tail filled in from the germline J gene. The chain employs TRBV5-4 and TRBJ1-2; no clear D. This CDR3 contains 14 residues. V lost 0 bases, J lost 7 bases, and 13 bases lay in between. The germline V gene has CDR1 SGHNT and CDR2 YYREEE (reference sequence). CDR3 DNA (partial): TGTGCCAGCAGCTTGGACTCGCTACCTTCTGGC. Its protein is CASSLDSLPSG. The entire CDR3 sequence reads CASSLDSLPSGYTF.

About this clone: Coverage ceases 3 residues before the CDR3 finishes, and the germline J gene fills in the end. The genes are TRBV5-4 and TRBJ1-2, with no clear D. The V gene's germline CDR1 is SGHNT and CDR2 YYREEE (reference sequence). Between the trimmed V and J ends, which lost 0 bases and 3 bases, there was a span of 12 bases. This CDR3 spans 15 amino acids. This chain's CDR3 is CASSLEALQHYGYTF. Partial CDR3 DNA: TGTGCCAGCAGCTTGGAGGCGTTACAGCACTATGGC. Variable domain in full (rest from reference TRBV5-4 and TRBJ1-2): ETGVTQSPTHLIKTRGQQVTLRCSSQSGHNTVSWYQQALGQGPQFIFQYYREEENGRGNFPPRFSGLQFPNYSSELNVNALELDDSALYLCASSLEALQHYGYTFGSGTRLTVV.

Worth noting for this clone: The read gets to within 3 residues of the CDR3 end, and the germline J gene fills in the rest. The chain links TRBV6-2 or TRBV6-3 to TRBJ2-5; 7 bases are shared with TRBD1. V lost 10 bases and J lost 4; bases outside the gene matches: 9. This CDR3 comprises 13 residues. Per germline, CDR1 MNHEY and CDR2 SVGEGT. The CDR3 sequence is CATRNRGRETQYF. Incomplete CDR3 DNA: TGTGCCACTCGAAACAGGGGACGAGAGACC.

As concerns this clone: The read is 3 residues too short to cover the CDR3 end, so that end is filled in from the germline J gene. V and J are TRBV20-1 and TRBJ2-7; 9 bases align to TRBD2. CDR1 and CDR2 from the germline V gene are DFQATT and SNEGSKA (reference sequence). With 5 bases clipped from V and 2 bases from J, the junction kept 4 bases outside the gene matches. There are 13 residues in the CDR3. Partial CDR3 DNA: TGCAGTGCTGTAAGCGGGGGGCCCTACGAG. Protein product: CSAVSGGPYE. The full-length CDR3 reads as CSAVSGGPYEQYF.

Concerning this clone itself: From the germline J gene comes the end of the CDR3, since the read stops 3 residues before it. The genes are TRBV19 and TRBJ2-1; 7 bases fit TRBD1. Germline CDR1 LNHDA, CDR2 SQIVND (reference sequence). Trimming removed 6 bases from V and 6 bases from J; junction bases left unmatched: 11. The CDR3 has 15 amino acids. The DNA read from the CDR3 is TGTGCCAGTAGCCACCGGGACAGACAACTCAATGAG. It translates to CASSHRDRQLNE. The entire CDR3 reads CASSHRDRQLNEQFF.

Points on this clone: The read ends 3 residues shy of where the CDR3 ends; the end is completed using the germline J gene. The gene calls are TRBV19 and TRBJ2-7; TRBD2 matches at 15 bases. The CDR3 contains 16 residues. V lost 5 bases to trimming and J lost 2 bases; unmatched junction nucleotides: 4. The V gene's germline CDR1 is LNHDA and CDR2 SQIVND (reference sequence). The sequenced CDR3 bases are TGTGCCAGTAGTCCAAGGACTAGCGGGGGGGCCTACGAG. This codes for CASSPRTSGGAYE. The full-length CDR3 reads as CASSPRTSGGAYEQYF.

Concerning this clone itself: Read sequence stops 3 residues before the CDR3 end, and the germline J gene provides the missing end. This chain connects TRBV2 to TRBJ1-5; D is possibly TRBD1 (5 bases). The CDR3 loop spans 11 amino acids. Germline V gene data show CDR1 as SNHLY and CDR2 as FYNNEI. The sequenced part of the CDR3 DNA is TGTGCCAGCAGCATAACAGGTCCC. Translation: CASSITGP. The CDR3 in its entirety is CASSITGPQHF.

Comment on this clone: The read ends 3 residues shy of where the CDR3 ends; the end is completed using the germline J gene. This chain connects TRBV7-6 to TRBJ1-4; a possible D gene is TRBD1 (6 bases). The CDR3 has 16 amino acids. With 5 bases removed from V and 7 bases from J, the gap between germline ends came to 20 bases. The germline V gene has CDR1 SGHVS and CDR2 FNYEAQ. The CDR3 DNA, read in part, is TGTGCCAGCAGCCGATTTGGGGGGGGCGGAGGTGAAAAA. It encodes CASSRFGGGGGEK. The full CDR3 protein reads CASSRFGGGGGEKLFF.

As for this clone: The read comes to an end 3 residues before the CDR3 does, leaving the germline J gene to fill in the end. The chain couples TRBV20-1 to TRBJ2-3, with D possibly TRBD1 on 6 matching bases. This CDR3 comprises 13 residues. The V gene's germline CDR1 is DFQATT and CDR2 SNEGSKA (reference sequence). CDR3 residues: CSACYRVQETQYF. The CDR3 bases that were read are TGCAGTGCTTGCTACAGGGTTCAAGAGACG.

As concerns this clone: The read comes to an end 3 residues before the CDR3 does, leaving the germline J gene to fill in the end. The chain employs TRBV30 and TRBJ2-3, with 13 positions matching TRBD2. From germline, CDR1 is GTSNPN and CDR2 SVGIG (reference sequence). V was pared by 3 bases and J by 2 bases, with 2 bases of the junction left unmatched. This CDR3 is built from 15 residues. The sequenced CDR3 bases are TGTGCCTGGAGGACTAGCGGGGGGTACACAGATACG. This codes for CAWRTSGGYTDT. The entire CDR3 protein is CAWRTSGGYTDTQYF. Variable domain in full (rest from reference TRBV30 and TRBJ2-3): SQTIHQWPATLVQPVGSPLSLECTVEGTSNPNLYWYRQAAGRGLQLLFYSVGIGQISSEVPQNLSASRPQDRQFILSSKKLLLSDSGFYLCAWRTSGGYTDTQYFGPGTRLTVL.

In regard to this clone: The DNA ends 3 residues before the CDR3 does, and the rest of the CDR3 is filled in from the germline J gene. The chain has TRBV30 and TRBJ1-2; D perhaps matches TRBD1 (5 bases). Per the germline V gene, CDR1 is GTSNPN and CDR2 is SVGIG (reference sequence). The CDR3 contains 13 residues. CDR3 DNA (partial): TGTGCCTGGAGTCGATCGTCGGTAGGGGAC. Amino acid sequence: CAWSRSSVGD. The CDR3 in its entirety is CAWSRSSVGDYTF.

The sequenced CDR3 bases are TGTGCCAGTAGTATCGGACAGGCCCTCACTGTAGAGACC. It translates to CASSIGQALTVET. The full CDR3 sequence reads CASSIGQALTVETQYF. The rearrangement joins TRBV19 to TRBJ2-5; 7 positions match TRBD1. The CDR3 is cut off 3 residues early in the read; its end comes from the germline J gene. Per the germline V gene, CDR1 is LNHDA and CDR2 is SQIVND (reference sequence). The CDR3 is 16 residues long. J lost 4 bases, V lost 3 bases, and 11 bases had no gene match.

Regarding this clone: The read gets to within 3 residues of the CDR3 end, and the germline J gene fills in the rest. This chain joins TRBV20-1 and TRBJ1-6, with D maybe TRBD1 (5 bases). Germline V lookup: CDR1 DFQATT, CDR2 SNEGSKA (reference sequence). This CDR3 contains 15 residues. Trimming shortened V by 0 bases and J by 0 bases, and 6 bases separated the two germline ends. CDR3 in amino acids: CSAREQVSYNSPLHF. Incomplete CDR3 DNA: TGCAGTGCTAGAGAACAGGTCTCCTATAATTCACCC.

As concerns this clone: The read terminates 3 residues before the CDR3 end, so the remaining end is supplied by the germline J gene. The chain is built from TRBV20-1 and TRBJ2-1; 10 bases align to TRBD1. The ends lost 5 bases at V and 9 bases at J; junction bases unmatched: 10. The CDR3 runs to 14 residues. Looked up from germline, CDR1 is DFQATT and CDR2 is SNEGSKA (reference sequence). The CDR3 bases that were read are TGCAGTGCTCGGGGACAGGGGACTAATGGTGAG. Translating it yields CSARGQGTNGE. The full-length CDR3 reads as CSARGQGTNGEQFF.

Worth noting for this clone: With the read ending 3 residues before the CDR3 end, the germline J gene is used to fill in that end. J is TRBJ1-5 and V is TRBV7-2; the match to TRBD1 covers 7 bases. CDR3 length equals 15 residues. Germline V gene sequence: CDR1 SGHTA, CDR2 FQGNSA. J lost 7 bases, V lost 5 bases, and 11 bases had no gene match. The CDR3 spells CASSRDSTGGQPQHF. The sequenced part of the CDR3 DNA is TGTGCCAGCAGCCGGGACAGTACTGGAGGGCAGCCC.

The covered CDR3 bases are TGTGCCAGCGGGGGACAGGGAAGGAATGAC. Protein sequence: CASGGQGRND. The entire CDR3 sequence reads CASGGQGRNDYTF. V and J are TRBV18 and TRBJ1-2, with 9 bases identical to TRBD1. The CDR3 extends 3 residues past the end of the read, so its final part is completed from the germline J gene. This CDR3 spans 13 amino acids. Per germline, CDR1 KGHSH and CDR2 LQKENI.

Comments on this clone: The read ends 3 residues before the CDR3 terminus; that terminus is restored from the germline J gene. This rearrangement joins TRBV20-1 to TRBJ2-7; D might be TRBD2 (5 bases). Germline CDR1 DFQATT, CDR2 SNEGSKA (reference sequence). This CDR3 has 13 residues. V dropped 5 bases and J dropped 3 bases, with 14 bases sitting between them. The CDR3 is CSAPNPGNYEQYF. The sequenced part of the CDR3 DNA is TGCAGTGCTCCGAATCCGGGGAACTACGAG.

Regarding this clone: The read ends 3 residues early relative to the CDR3; the germline J gene fills the gap. The rearrangement uses TRBV7-3 and TRBJ1-2; 8 bases map to TRBD1. CDR1 and CDR2 (germline): SGHTA, FQGTGA. This CDR3 has 15 residues. CDR3 DNA (partial): TGTGCCAGCAGCTTGGGACAGGACAACTCCTACGAC. Amino acid sequence: CASSLGQDNSYD. The full CDR3 is CASSLGQDNSYDYTF. Drawing the rest from reference TRBV7-3 and TRBJ1-2, the complete variable domain is GAGVSQTPSNKVTEKGKYVELRCDPISGHTALYWYRQSLGQGPEFLIYFQGTGAADDSGLPNDRFFAVRPEGSVSTLKIQRTERGDSAVYLCASSLGQDNSYDYTFGSGTRLTVV.

As regards this clone: The read halts 3 residues ahead of the CDR3 end, with the missing end drawn from the germline J gene. The chain employs TRBV7-6 and TRBJ1-3; 8 bases are shared with TRBD1. V dropped 5 bases and J dropped 9; count of bases not matched to a gene: 12. CDR3 length equals 15 residues. Per germline, CDR1 SGHVS and CDR2 FNYEAQ. The CDR3 is CASSPDRVLEATIYF. The sequenced part of the CDR3 DNA is TGTGCCAGCAGCCCGGACAGGGTGTTAGAGGCCACC.

On this clone itself: The read falls 3 residues short of the CDR3 end, and the missing part is taken from the germline J gene. V and J are TRBV2 and TRBJ2-2, with D tentatively TRBD1 (5 bases). Germline-derived CDR1 and CDR2 are SNHLY and FYNNEI. The CDR3 is 13 residues long. The sequenced part of the CDR3 DNA is TGTGCCAGCACCCCGACAGAGAATTCACCG. This encodes CASTPTENSP. The CDR3 in its entirety is CASTPTENSPLFF.

Concerning this clone itself: The read stops 3 residues short of the end of the CDR3; the missing end is completed from the germline J gene. The chain employs TRBV5-1 and TRBJ1-2; D is undetermined. From germline, CDR1 is SGHRS and CDR2 YFSETQ. Trimming took 0 bases from V and 4 from J, leaving 10 bases between them. The CDR3 contains 14 residues. CDR3 bases read: TGCGCCAGCAGCTTGGAAGCCTCTGGCTATGGC. It is translated as CASSLEASGYG. The whole CDR3 sequence is CASSLEASGYGYTF.

In regard to this clone: From the germline J gene comes the end of the CDR3, since the read stops 3 residues before it. V usage is TRBV5-1 and J usage is TRBJ2-7, with TRBD1 identical over 10 bases. The CDR3 consists of 18 residues. Trimming at V came to 4 bases and at J to 1 base, leaving 14 bases not matched to a gene. Germline V CDR1 and CDR2: SGHRS, YFSETQ. The CDR3 bases that were read are TGCGCCAGCAGCGGAGGGGACAGGGGCATTAGGAAGTCCTACGAG. The encoded protein is CASSGGDRGIRKSYE. The entire CDR3 sequence reads CASSGGDRGIRKSYEQYF.

To note about this clone: The read falls 3 residues short of the CDR3 end, and the missing part is taken from the germline J gene. The rearrangement joins TRBV7-2 to TRBJ1-3; D uncertain. Germline V gene sequence: CDR1 SGHTA, CDR2 FQGNSA. Trimming pared 6 bases from V and 0 bases from J, leaving 12 bases between. The CDR3 is 15 residues long. CDR3 in amino acids: CASSSRISSGNTIYF. Incomplete CDR3 DNA: TGTGCCAGCAGTTCTAGGATCAGCTCTGGAAACACC.

Concerning this clone: The CDR3 end is not reached by the read, which stops 3 residues before it; the germline J gene fills it in. The chain recombines TRBV5-4 with TRBJ2-3, with 9 nucleotides matching TRBD2. The V gene end was trimmed by 3 bases and the J gene end by 0 bases; junction bases not matched to a gene: 5. Germline V lookup: CDR1 SGHNT, CDR2 YYREEE (reference sequence). The CDR3 is 16 residues long. CDR3 region: CASSWASGASTDTQYF. CDR3 DNA, as far as it was read: TGTGCCAGCAGCTGGGCTAGCGGGGCTAGCACAGATACG.

About this clone: The read terminates 3 residues ahead of where the CDR3 ends, so the germline J gene completes it. The chain links TRBV19 to TRBJ2-1, with D possibly matching TRBD1 (5 bases). The ends were cut back, 5 bases at V and 2 bases at J, with 13 bases in the middle. This CDR3 comprises 15 residues. Germline V gene lookup returns CDR1 LNHDA and CDR2 SQIVND (reference sequence). CDR3 bases read: TGTGCCAGTAGTCTCACCAGGGAAACCTACAATGAG. Its protein product is CASSLTRETYNE. In full, the CDR3 reads CASSLTRETYNEQFF.

Turning to this clone: The CDR3 goes on 3 residues after the read ends, and that part is filled in from the germline J gene. The chain is built from TRBV19 and TRBJ2-7, with D perhaps matching TRBD2 (6 bases). The CDR3 is made up of 15 amino acids. From germline, CDR1 is LNHDA and CDR2 SQIVND (reference sequence). Trimming removed 7 bases at V and 3 bases at J, with 19 bases between. The part of the CDR3 DNA that was read is TGTGCCAGTACCAATGGGGGGTCGCAGATCTACGAG. As protein: CASTNGGSQIYE. The whole CDR3 is CASTNGGSQIYEQYF.

A note on this clone: Coverage ceases 3 residues before the CDR3 finishes, and the germline J gene fills in the end. Additional DNA sequences in this sample encode the identical CDR3. The V gene is TRBV5-5, the J gene TRBJ1-1; TRBD1 is a possible D gene (6 bases). CDR1 is SGHKS, CDR2 YYEKEE, per germline (reference sequence). This CDR3 is 14 amino acids long. Trimming left V 1 base short and J 6 bases short, with 13 bases between. This CDR3 is CASSLFDRTPEAFF. The sequenced CDR3 bases are TGTGCCAGCAGCTTGTTCGACAGGACCCCTGAA.

With regard to this clone: The read terminates 3 residues ahead of where the CDR3 ends, so the germline J gene completes it. The genes are TRBV19 and TRBJ1-6; D remains ambiguous. The CDR3 contains 14 residues. Germline lookup yields CDR1 LNHDA and CDR2 SQIVND (reference sequence). Trimming stripped 5 bases from V and 8 bases from J, with 13 bases between. CDR3: CASSWNLGYSPLHF. The part of the CDR3 DNA that was read is TGTGCCAGTAGTTGGAATCTGGGCTATTCACCC.

As to this clone: The CDR3 end falls 3 residues outside the read, so it is completed with the germline J gene. The chain couples TRBV18 to TRBJ1-2; tentative D call: TRBD1 (5 bases). The V end lost 6 bases, the J end lost 4 bases, and 18 bases lay between the germline ends. The CDR3 covers 15 residues. The germline V gene encodes CDR1 KGHSH and CDR2 LQKENI. CDR3: CASSPSRATTYGYTF. The DNA read from the CDR3 is TGTGCCAGCTCCCCAAGCAGGGCAACGACCTATGGC.

A remark on this clone: The CDR3 end falls 3 residues outside the read, so it is completed with the germline J gene. The chain has TRBV11-1 and TRBJ1-2; perhaps TRBD1 as D (6 bases). Germline lookup yields CDR1 SGHAT and CDR2 FQDESV (reference sequence). The CDR3 is 13 amino acids. The V end was cut by 5 bases, the J end by 4 bases, with 11 bases between. The covered CDR3 bases are TGTGCCAGCAGCGTTACAGGGTCCTATGGC. Translating it yields CASSVTGSYG. The complete CDR3 sequence is CASSVTGSYGYTF.

About this clone: The read terminates 3 residues ahead of where the CDR3 ends, so the germline J gene completes it. This chain connects TRBV10-3 to TRBJ2-3; a possible D gene is TRBD2 (6 bases). From germline, CDR1 is ENHRY and CDR2 SYGVKD. The CDR3 spans 13 residues. Trimming pared 10 bases from V and 4 bases from J, leaving 15 bases between. CDR3: CATVARGADTQYF. CDR3 bases read: TGTGCCACGGTAGCGCGGGGAGCAGATACG.